The sequence of this T cell receptor beta chain was determined in a study of blood T cells in healthy people across ages. CDR1 is SNHLY and CDR2 is FYNNEI in the germline V gene. CDR3 length equals 15 residues. Study results and caveats: Diversity of TCR beta correlated strongly with naive T cell percentage. A greater number of naive CD4+ cells and higher diversity distinguished long-lived donors from aged donors. Researchers said unsorted PBMCs prevented a conclusive naive versus antigen-experienced comparison.

A sample-barcoded 5' primer and a J-beta primer mix were used in a second PCR of roughly 7 to 12 cycles. TCRdb reprocessed the 5' RACE reads with MiXCR, giving one entry per CDR3 protein. This table holds roughly 1.5 million distinct CDR3 sequences, approximately 43% found once. A remark on this clonotype: Its matching antigen is unknown.

This TCR was recovered from a young woman in good health. Sequencing was carried out using blood. This sequence joins TRBV2 and TRBJ2-1, with 10 nucleotides matching TRBD2. Matching the DNA end better, TRBJ2-7 makes the J call doubtful. CDR3 amino acids: CASRILAGPYNEQYF. For the CDR3, the DNA is TGTGCCAGCAGGATACTAGCGGGGCCATACAATGAGCAGTACTTC.